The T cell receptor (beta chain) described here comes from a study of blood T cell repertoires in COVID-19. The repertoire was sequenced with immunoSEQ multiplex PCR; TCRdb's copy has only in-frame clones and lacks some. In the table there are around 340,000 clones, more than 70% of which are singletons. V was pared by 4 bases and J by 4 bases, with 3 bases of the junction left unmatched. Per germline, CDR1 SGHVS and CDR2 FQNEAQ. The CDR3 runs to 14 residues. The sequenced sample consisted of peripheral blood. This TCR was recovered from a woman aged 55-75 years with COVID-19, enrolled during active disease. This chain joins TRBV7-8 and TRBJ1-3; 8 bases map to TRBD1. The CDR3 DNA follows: TGTGCCAGCAGCTCCAGGGGGCTCGGAAACACCATATATTTT. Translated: CASSSRGLGNTIYF.